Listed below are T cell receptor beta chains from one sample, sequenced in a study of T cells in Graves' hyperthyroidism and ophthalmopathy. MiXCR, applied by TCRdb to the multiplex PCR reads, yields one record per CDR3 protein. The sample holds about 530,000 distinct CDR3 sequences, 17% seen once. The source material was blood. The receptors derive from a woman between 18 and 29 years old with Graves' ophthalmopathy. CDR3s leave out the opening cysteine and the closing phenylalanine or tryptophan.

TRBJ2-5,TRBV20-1,SAFPNHFRETQY
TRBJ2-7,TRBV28,ASSPPNSPGNEQY
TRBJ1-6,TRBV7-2,ASSLAELGSPLH
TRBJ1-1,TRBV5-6,ASSHKGRNTEAF
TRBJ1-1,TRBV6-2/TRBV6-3,ASRTIRTGWNTEAF
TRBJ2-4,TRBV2,ASSERDRYNIQY
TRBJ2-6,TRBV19,ASSIFGTGVSSGANVLT
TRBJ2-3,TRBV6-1,ASSETNWGATFTDTQY
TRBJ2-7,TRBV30,AWSETSGKGSNEQY
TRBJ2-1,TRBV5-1,ASSSIAGGDSSYNEQF
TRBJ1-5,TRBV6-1,ASSLAGGRSNQPQH
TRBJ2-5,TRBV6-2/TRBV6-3,ASSLLVGQGDQETQY
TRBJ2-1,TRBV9,ASSVGFSSYNEQF
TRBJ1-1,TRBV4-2,ASSQDGGGAEAF
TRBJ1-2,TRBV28,ASSLWAGLGYT
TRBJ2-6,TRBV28,ASSLTSGANVLT
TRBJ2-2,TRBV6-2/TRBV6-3,ASRWLLASGGGELF
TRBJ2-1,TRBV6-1,ASSPQREGRYNEQF